Following are 3 T cell receptor beta chains from one sample sequenced in a study of shared clonotypes between healthy human individuals. Assay: immunoSEQ multiplex PCR; the TCRdb copy retains only in-frame clones and omits some. The sample lists about 2.3 million clones; roughly 92% were seen once. Sequenced sample: naive CD4+ T cells from PBMCs. Subset of the sample: CD45RA+ positively selected. The receptors originated from a man aged 18 to 35 in good health. Some clones in this sample may be carry-over from other donors' samples.

This clone was found once. The gene calls are TRBV5-1 and TRBJ2-7, with D unresolved. V dropped 0 bases and J dropped 6 bases, with 16 bases sitting between them. Germline CDR1 reads SGHRS; CDR2 reads YFSETQ. CDR3 length equals 15 residues. The CDR3 is CASSLATYPELEQYF. CDR3 bases: TGCGCCAGCAGCTTGGCCACGTATCCCGAGCTCGAGCAGTACTTC.

The V call is TRBV19, the J call TRBJ2-5; maybe TRBD1 (6 bases). The CDR3 spans 17 residues. Trimming stripped 1 base from V and 4 bases from J, with 19 bases between. Looked up from germline, CDR1 is LNHDA and CDR2 is SQIVND (reference sequence). CDR3 sequence (DNA): TGTGCCAGTAGTATAGCTCCCGGGCCCAAAGGGGGAGAGACCCAGTACTTC. Protein sequence: CASSIAPGPKGGETQYF.

V gene TRBV2 combines with J gene TRBJ1-5; D not certain. CDR1 and CDR2 from the germline V gene are SNHLY and FYNNEI. The CDR3 has 13 amino acids. Trimming removed 5 bases at V and 5 bases at J, with 10 bases between. The CDR3: CASSPRIYQPQHF. DNA of the CDR3: TGTGCCAGCAGTCCTAGAATCTATCAGCCCCAGCATTTT.